The 27 T cell receptor beta chains below were found in one sample sequenced in a study of T cell responses to AZD1222 COVID-19 vaccine. The assay was immunoSEQ multiplex PCR, and TCRdb's table has in-frame clones only and misses some. The profile shows around 170,000 clones, 85% to 90% of them singletons. Here the sequenced sample was peripheral blood, taken 28 days after the second AZD1222 dose. Receptors were obtained from an adult who received the AZD1222 COVID-19 vaccine.

The chain recombines TRBV6-5 with TRBJ1-5; a weak D match, TRBD1 (6 bases). The V gene's germline CDR1 is MNHEY and CDR2 SVGAGI. V gave up 5 bases and J gave up 4 bases, with 12 bases separating them. This CDR3 comprises 14 residues. The CDR3 DNA is TGTGCCAGCAGTCCGGACAGCTTGAATCAGCCCCAGCATTTT. Protein sequence: CASSPDSLNQPQHF.

V usage is TRBV5-1 and J usage is TRBJ1-4; 10 nucleotides agree with TRBD1. Trimming at V came to 4 bases and at J to 2 bases, leaving 2 bases not matched to a gene. The germline gives CDR1 SGHRS, CDR2 YFSETQ. The CDR3 covers 15 residues. In nucleotides, the CDR3 is TGCGCCAGCAGCAGGGGACAGGGGACTAATGAAAAACTGTTTTTT. Amino acids: CASSRGQGTNEKLFF. The entire variable domain, with the rest obtained from reference TRBV5-1 and TRBJ1-4, is as follows: KAGVTQTPRYLIKTRGQQVTLSCSPISGHRSVSWYQQTPGQGLQFLFEYFSETQRNKGNFPGRFSGRQFSNSRSEMNVSTLELGDSALYLCASSRGQGTNEKLFFGSGTQLSVL.

V usage is TRBV28 and J usage is TRBJ2-3, with TRBD2 matching 10 bases. Trimming took 4 bases from V and 8 from J; bases not matched to a gene: 3. This CDR3 has 13 residues. Germline V lookup: CDR1 MDHEN, CDR2 SYDVKM. CDR3 sequence: CASSSQRGGTQYF. DNA of the CDR3: TGTGCCAGCAGTTCCCAGCGGGGGGGTACGCAGTATTTT.

The rearrangement links TRBV5-1 to TRBJ1-2, with D hard to call. This CDR3 comprises 14 residues. V was cut by 0 bases and J by 4 bases, with 10 bases left in between. From germline, CDR1 is SGHRS and CDR2 YFSETQ. The CDR3 spells CASSLAPDPYGYTF. The DNA of the CDR3 is TGCGCCAGCAGCTTGGCCCCGGACCCCTATGGCTACACCTTC.

The gene calls are TRBV30 and TRBJ2-3, with TRBD1 as a possible D gene (6 bases). V lost 4 bases, J lost 0 bases, and 14 bases lay in between. The CDR3 spans 15 residues. Germline V CDR1 and CDR2: GTSNPN, SVGIG (reference sequence). DNA for the CDR3: TGTGCCTGGAATCCAGGACAGTCTAGCACAGATACGCAGTATTTT. Its protein product is CAWNPGQSSTDTQYF.

V gene TRBV7-9 combines with J gene TRBJ1-5; 10 nucleotides align to TRBD1. Trimming took 1 base from V and 5 from J; bases not matched to a gene: 2. The CDR3 totals 15 residues. CDR1 and CDR2 (germline): SEHNR, FQNEAQ (reference sequence). The CDR3 loop is CASSLGTGGDQPQHF. In DNA, the CDR3 is TGTGCCAGCAGCTTAGGGACAGGGGGAGATCAGCCCCAGCATTTT.

This clone was observed once. V gene TRBV5-1 combines with J gene TRBJ2-1; D possibly corresponds to TRBD1 (5 bases). Deletions cut 4 bases from V and 9 bases from J, with 17 bases between. CDR1 SGHRS and CDR2 YFSETQ come from the germline V gene. The CDR3 spans 14 residues. The CDR3 reads CASSQSQGLGEQFF. The CDR3 DNA reads TGCGCCAGCAGCCAGAGCCAGGGTCTAGGTGAGCAGTTCTTC.

The chain recombines TRBV19 with TRBJ1-3, with D unresolved. Trimming pared 4 bases from V and 0 bases from J, leaving 13 bases between. Germline values: CDR1 LNHDA, CDR2 SQIVND (reference sequence). The CDR3 covers 16 residues. The CDR3 reads CASSRLPESSGNTIYF. For the CDR3, the DNA is TGTGCCAGTAGTAGGCTCCCAGAGTCCTCTGGAAACACCATATATTTT.

This chain joins TRBV7-9 and TRBJ2-5, with D uncertain. This CDR3 is built from 12 residues. Germline lookup yields CDR1 SEHNR and CDR2 FQNEAQ (reference sequence). V dropped 1 base and J dropped 5 bases, with 5 bases sitting between them. The CDR3 is CASSLVGETQYF. CDR3 in DNA: TGTGCCAGCAGCTTAGTGGGGGAGACCCAGTACTTC.

This chain uses TRBV6-5 with TRBJ2-7; TRBD2 is a possible D gene (5 bases). This CDR3 comprises 13 residues. Trimming shortened V by 4 bases and J by 2 bases, and 9 bases separated the two germline ends. Germline lookup yields CDR1 MNHEY and CDR2 SVGAGI. The CDR3 loop reads CASSSTGTYEQYF. DNA of the CDR3: TGTGCCAGCAGTTCTACCGGGACCTACGAGCAGTACTTC.

V and J are TRBV7-2 and TRBJ2-2; 7 nucleotides align to TRBD2. This CDR3 spans 16 amino acids. The V gene's germline CDR1 is SGHTA and CDR2 FQGNSA. Trimming at V came to 1 base and at J to 3 bases, leaving 5 bases not matched to a gene. The CDR3 DNA sequence: TGTGCCAGCAGCTTAGATGGCGGGGGAGACACCGGGGAGCTGTTTTTT. It yields the protein CASSLDGGGDTGELFF. The whole variable domain, filled in from reference TRBV7-2 and TRBJ2-2, reads GAGVSQSPSNKVTEKGKDVELRCDPISGHTALYWYRQSLGQGLEFLIYFQGNSAPDKSGLPSDRFSAERTGGSVSTLTIQRTQQEDSAVYLCASSLDGGGDTGELFFGEGSRLTVL.

V and J are TRBV2 and TRBJ1-2; D is perhaps TRBD1 (6 bases). Trimming removed 6 bases at V and 5 bases at J, with 13 bases between. Germline CDR1 and CDR2: SNHLY and FYNNEI. This CDR3 is 13 amino acids long. The CDR3 reads CASRVRGPYGYTF. CDR3 DNA: TGTGCCAGCAGGGTCAGGGGACCTTATGGCTACACCTTC. Looking up the rest from reference TRBV2 and TRBJ1-2 gives the full variable domain: EPEVTQTPSHQVTQMGQEVILRCVPISNHLYFYWYRQILGQKVEFLVSFYNNEISEKSEIFDDQFSVERPDGSNFTLKIRSTKLEDSAMYFCASRVRGPYGYTFGSGTRLTVV.

The chain uses TRBV19 and TRBJ1-2, with 7 bases that match TRBD1. V lost 2 bases to trimming and J lost 6 bases; unmatched junction nucleotides: 6. The CDR3 has 14 residues. Per the germline V gene, CDR1 is LNHDA and CDR2 is SQIVND (reference sequence). The CDR3 spells CASSIRQGIHGYTF. The CDR3 DNA reads as TGTGCCAGTAGTATACGACAGGGTATTCATGGCTACACCTTC.

V and J are TRBV5-4 and TRBJ1-1; D may be TRBD1 (5 bases). Germline-derived CDR1 and CDR2 are SGHNT and YYREEE (reference sequence). V shed 0 bases and J shed 2 bases, with 8 bases lying between them. This CDR3 spans 14 amino acids. The CDR3 nucleotides are TGTGCCAGCAGCTTGGCAGGGTACAACACTGAAGCTTTCTTT. This codes for CASSLAGYNTEAFF.

This chain links TRBV9 with TRBJ2-7, with TRBD2 as a possible D gene (6 bases). This CDR3 contains 15 residues. Trimming removed 3 bases at V and 5 bases at J, with 18 bases between. CDR1 SGDLS and CDR2 YYNGEE come from the germline V gene. This chain's CDR3 is CASSASGWVSDEQYF. The CDR3 nucleotides read TGTGCCAGCAGCGCGAGCGGGTGGGTGTCCGACGAGCAGTACTTC. The full variable domain, completed using reference TRBV9 and TRBJ2-7, is DSGVTQTPKHLITATGQRVTLRCSPRSGDLSVYWYQQSLDQGLQFLIQYYNGEERAKGNILERFSAQQFPDLHSELNLSSLELGDSALYFCASSASGWVSDEQYFGPGTRLTVT.

The rearrangement joins TRBV7-9 to TRBJ1-5; 7 bases are shared with TRBD1. J gave up 2 bases and V 5 bases, and 6 bases lay outside the gene matches. CDR3 length equals 15 residues. Germline V lookup: CDR1 SEHNR, CDR2 FQNEAQ (reference sequence). The CDR3 nucleotides are TGTGCCAGCAGCGGCACAGGGGCAGGCAATCAGCCCCAGCATTTT. Its protein product is CASSGTGAGNQPQHF.

The sample holds a few counts of this clone. The genes are TRBV28 and TRBJ2-1; D possibly corresponds to TRBD1 (5 bases). CDR1 and CDR2 (germline): MDHEN, SYDVKM. V was trimmed by 5 bases and J by 7 bases, leaving 18 bases between them. This CDR3 has 15 residues. This chain's CDR3 is CASSAQGVRQNEQFF. The CDR3, as DNA: TGTGCCAGCAGTGCGCAGGGTGTACGACAAAATGAGCAGTTCTTC.

This sequence joins TRBV12-3 or TRBV12-4 and TRBJ1-4; D uncertain. V lost 5 bases to trimming and J lost 4 bases, with 5 bases between them. This CDR3 has 12 residues. For the CDR3, the DNA is TGTGCCAGCAGTGGCCTTAATGAAAAACTGTTTTTT. It translates to CASSGLNEKLFF.

The chain recombines TRBV6-1 with TRBJ1-2; D is unresolved. The CDR3 runs to 12 residues. Trimming took off 2 bases at V and 1 base at J, with 2 bases between the two ends. The germline CDR1 and CDR2 sequences are MNHNS and SASEGT. The CDR3 loop reads CASSELNYGYTF. The CDR3 coding sequence is TGTGCCAGCAGTGAACTTAACTATGGCTACACCTTC.

The rearrangement links TRBV19 to TRBJ1-6; D is ambiguous. V was clipped by 0 bases and J by 9 bases, with 12 bases between them. Germline CDR1 LNHDA, CDR2 SQIVND (reference sequence). The CDR3 spans 15 residues. CDR3 region: CASSIDGRNSSPLHF. In DNA form, the CDR3 reads TGTGCCAGTAGTATAGATGGGCGAAACAGTTCACCCCTCCACTTT.

This chain uses TRBV5-8 with TRBJ2-3; D unresolved. Looked up from germline, CDR1 is SGHTS and CDR2 is YDEGEE. This CDR3 is 12 amino acids long. V gave up 1 base and J gave up 4 bases, with 4 bases separating them. The CDR3: CASSLPADTQYF. The CDR3 DNA reads as TGTGCCAGCAGCTTGCCGGCAGATACGCAGTATTTT.

This chain uses TRBV3-1 (or the pseudogene TRBV3-2) with TRBJ2-1; TRBD2 matches 9 bases. Germline V gene lookup returns CDR1 LGHDT and CDR2 YNNKEL (reference sequence). Trimming removed 0 bases from V and 8 bases from J; junction bases left unmatched: 5. The CDR3 extends over 15 amino acids. The CDR3 DNA sequence: TGTGCCAGCAGCCAAGAGTTCAGCGGGGGGCATGAGCAGTTCTTC. Its protein product is CASSQEFSGGHEQFF.

The chain employs TRBV28 and TRBJ1-2; possible D gene TRBD1, 5 bases. Germline-derived CDR1 and CDR2 are MDHEN and SYDVKM. V was cut by 6 bases and J by 2 bases, with 13 bases left in between. The CDR3 extends over 14 amino acids. The CDR3 bases are TGTGCCAGCAGCCCGGGGCCCCTCAACTATGGCTACACCTTC. Its protein is CASSPGPLNYGYTF.

This clone was seen only a few times. The rearrangement joins TRBV5-5 to TRBJ1-2, with 7 nucleotides matching TRBD1. V shed 4 bases, J shed 5 bases, and the junction held 14 bases outside the gene matches. CDR3 length equals 16 residues. The germline CDR1 and CDR2 sequences are SGHKS and YYEKEE (reference sequence). CDR3 sequence reads: CASSLKTRDSHYGYTF. The CDR3 DNA sequence: TGTGCCAGCAGCCTTAAAACCCGGGACAGCCATTATGGCTACACCTTC.

This chain connects TRBV15 to TRBJ1-6, with D perhaps TRBD1 (5 bases). Trimming removed 1 base from V and 7 bases from J, with 5 bases in between. Germline V gene lookup returns CDR1 LNHNV and CDR2 YYDKDF (reference sequence). The CDR3 spans 13 residues. The CDR3 here is CATSRGGNSPLHF. CDR3 coding DNA: TGTGCCACCAGCAGAGGGGGGAATTCACCCCTCCACTTT.

The J gene is TRBJ2-1, the V gene TRBV24-1, with 7 bases that match TRBD1. Trimming at V came to 3 bases and at J to 6 bases, leaving 4 bases not matched to a gene. This CDR3 region has 14 residues. Germline-derived CDR1 and CDR2 are KGHDR and SFDVKD. The CDR3 loop is CATSDPRTGNEQFF. CDR3 DNA: TGTGCCACCAGTGATCCCCGGACAGGCAATGAGCAGTTCTTC.

The CDR3 bases are TGTGCCTGGAGTGTACCTCAGAGCACTGAAGCTTTCTTT. Its protein product is CAWSVPQSTEAFF. The chain recombines TRBV30 with TRBJ1-1; D is unclear. The CDR3 covers 13 residues. Germline CDR1 and CDR2: GTSNPN and SVGIG (reference sequence). Trimming removed 0 bases at V and 4 bases at J, with 9 bases between.